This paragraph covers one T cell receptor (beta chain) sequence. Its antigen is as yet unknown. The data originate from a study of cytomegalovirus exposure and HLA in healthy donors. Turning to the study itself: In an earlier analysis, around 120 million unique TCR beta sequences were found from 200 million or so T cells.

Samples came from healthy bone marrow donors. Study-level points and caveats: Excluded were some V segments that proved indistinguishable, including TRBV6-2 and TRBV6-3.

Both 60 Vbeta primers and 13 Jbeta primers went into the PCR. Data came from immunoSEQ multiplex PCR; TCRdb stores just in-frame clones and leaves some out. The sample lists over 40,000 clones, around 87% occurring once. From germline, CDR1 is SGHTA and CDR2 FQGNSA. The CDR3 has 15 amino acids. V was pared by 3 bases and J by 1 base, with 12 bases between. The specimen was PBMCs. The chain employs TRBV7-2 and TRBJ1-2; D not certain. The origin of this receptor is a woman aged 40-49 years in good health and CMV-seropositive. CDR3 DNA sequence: TGTGCCAGCAGCTTTTGGAGGGCCCATAACTATGGCTACACCTTC. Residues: CASSFWRAHNYGYTF.